The 9 T cell receptor beta chains given below trace back to one sample, sequenced in a study of blood T cell repertoires in COVID-19. Some clones are missing from TCRdb's copy, which holds only in-frame ones; the method was immunoSEQ multiplex PCR. The repertoire has about 200,000 clones, 82% of them found once; the top ten carry roughly 12%. The sample was PBMCs or T cells enriched from blood (not recorded which). The source is a middle-aged man who had recovered from COVID-19.

This clone was observed a single time. V and J are TRBV7-2 and TRBJ2-1; D not certain. Germline values: CDR1 SGHTA, CDR2 FQGNSA. The CDR3 is made up of 14 amino acids. Trimming shortened V by 5 bases and J by 4 bases, and 12 bases separated the two germline ends. Here the CDR3 reads CASSTYASYNEQFF. The CDR3 coding sequence is TGTGCCAGCAGCACCTACGCAAGTTACAATGAGCAGTTCTTC. The variable domain in full, completed from reference TRBV7-2 and TRBJ2-1, reads GAGVSQSPSNKVTEKGKDVELRCDPISGHTALYWYRQSLGQGLEFLIYFQGNSAPDKSGLPSDRFSAERTGGSVSTLTIQRTQQEDSAVYLCASSTYASYNEQFFGPGTRLTVL.

CDR3 residues: CASSQSDSGTDTQYF. The CDR3 coding sequence is TGTGCCAGCAGCCAGTCTGATAGCGGGACAGATACGCAGTATTTT. The rearrangement links TRBV3-1 (or the pseudogene TRBV3-2) to TRBJ2-3, with 7 positions matching TRBD2. The CDR3 totals 15 residues. The V gene's germline CDR1 is LGHDT and CDR2 YNNKEL (reference sequence). Trimming removed 3 bases from V and 3 bases from J; junction bases left unmatched: 6.

Here the CDR3 reads CASSLAGRFNEQFF. The CDR3 DNA reads TGTGCCAGCAGCTTGGCGGGCCGGTTCAATGAGCAGTTCTTC. The genes are TRBV11-3 and TRBJ2-1, with D maybe TRBD2 (5 bases). Trimming left V 3 bases short and J 6 bases short, with 12 bases between. Germline V lookup: CDR1 SGHNT, CDR2 YENEEA. CDR3 length: 14 amino acids.

This clone was recorded a few times. This chain connects TRBV7-2 to TRBJ2-5; D is perhaps TRBD1 (6 bases). This CDR3 spans 14 amino acids. The V end lost 4 bases, the J end lost 0 bases, and 9 bases lay between the germline ends. Germline loops: CDR1 SGHTA, CDR2 FQGNSA. The CDR3 sequence is CASSSGQYQETQYF. In nucleotides, the CDR3 is TGTGCCAGCAGCTCAGGACAGTACCAAGAGACCCAGTACTTC. Combining the CDR3 with reference TRBV7-2 and TRBJ2-5 gives the whole variable domain GAGVSQSPSNKVTEKGKDVELRCDPISGHTALYWYRQSLGQGLEFLIYFQGNSAPDKSGLPSDRFSAERTGGSVSTLTIQRTQQEDSAVYLCASSSGQYQETQYFGPGTRLLVL.

This clone was counted once. The chain employs TRBV28 and TRBJ2-1; 11 nucleotides align to TRBD1. J gave up 7 bases and V 5 bases, and 4 bases lay outside the gene matches. The V gene's germline CDR1 is MDHEN and CDR2 SYDVKM. The CDR3 spans 14 residues. The CDR3 is CASSRTGGVNEQFF. Written as DNA, the CDR3 is TGTGCCAGCAGTCGGACAGGGGGCGTGAATGAGCAGTTCTTC. Filled out from reference TRBV28 and TRBJ2-1, the complete variable domain reads DVKVTQSSRYLVKRTGEKVFLECVQDMDHENMFWYRQDPGLGLRLIYFSYDVKMKEKGDIPEGYSVSREKKERFSLILESASTNQTSMYLCASSRTGGVNEQFFGPGTRLTVL.

With regard to this clone: In the same sample, other DNA sequences code for this CDR3. J is TRBJ2-5 and V is TRBV5-1; D unresolved. The CDR3 consists of 12 residues. CDR1 and CDR2 (germline): SGHRS, YFSETQ. V was cut by 1 base and J by 3 bases, with 4 bases left in between. The CDR3 nucleotides are TGCGCCAGCAGCTTGCCGGAAGAGACCCAGTACTTC. This encodes CASSLPEETQYF.

The chain joins TRBV3-1 (or the pseudogene TRBV3-2) to TRBJ2-1; a possible D gene is TRBD2 (6 bases). Trimming cost V 1 base and J 5 bases, with 12 bases left between them. Germline assignment: CDR1 LGHDT and CDR2 YNNKEL (reference sequence). CDR3 size: 15 residues. CDR3 amino acids: CASSQGRAPDNEQFF. CDR3 nucleotide sequence: TGTGCCAGCAGCCAAGGGAGGGCCCCCGACAATGAGCAGTTCTTC.

The V and J genes are TRBV7-9 and TRBJ1-2, with D maybe TRBD1 (6 bases). CDR1 is SEHNR, CDR2 FQNEAQ, per germline (reference sequence). V lost 5 bases to trimming and J lost 3 bases, with 25 bases between them. This CDR3 contains 18 residues. The CDR3, as DNA: TGTGCCAGCAGCGGGAGATCTGCCATACAGGGCTTCTACTATGGCTACACCTTC. Encoded protein: CASSGRSAIQGFYYGYTF.

The gene calls are TRBV5-4 and TRBJ1-1; 8 bases fit TRBD1. Per germline, CDR1 SGHNT and CDR2 YYREEE (reference sequence). V lost 4 bases to trimming and J lost 5 bases; unmatched junction nucleotides: 7. The CDR3 is made up of 14 amino acids. CDR3 loop: CASSQTGAGTEAFF. CDR3 nucleotide sequence: TGTGCCAGCAGCCAGACAGGGGCTGGTACTGAAGCTTTCTTT.